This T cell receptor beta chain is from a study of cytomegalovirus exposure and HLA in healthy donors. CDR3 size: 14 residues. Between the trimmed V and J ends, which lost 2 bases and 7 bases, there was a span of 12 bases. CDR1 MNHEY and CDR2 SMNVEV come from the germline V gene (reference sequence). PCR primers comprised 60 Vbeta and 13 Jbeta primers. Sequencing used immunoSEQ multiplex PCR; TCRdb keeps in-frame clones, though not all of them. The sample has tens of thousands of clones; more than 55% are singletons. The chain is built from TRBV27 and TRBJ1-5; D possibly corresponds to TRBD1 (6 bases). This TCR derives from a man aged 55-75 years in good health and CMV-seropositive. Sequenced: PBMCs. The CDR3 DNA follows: TGTGCCAGCAGTTTAGAGTATCAGGGGCAGCCCCAGCATTTT. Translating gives CASSLEYQGQPQHF.